This T cell receptor (beta chain) emerged from a study of T cell repertoires in cytomegalovirus infection. Of note for this clonotype: The target antigen is unknown.

TCRdb ran MiXCR on the reads and lists one entry per CDR3 protein. The sample lists about 830,000 distinct CDR3 sequences, 32% occurring once. Germline CDR1 SGHVS, CDR2 FNYEAQ. CDR3 length equals 13 residues. V was trimmed by 1 base and J by 8 bases, leaving 11 bases between them. The TCR was taken from a human donor in good health (CMV status not recorded). Some clones in this sample may be carry-over from other donors' samples. This chain joins TRBV7-6 and TRBJ1-2; D gene uncertain. Sample: cultured CD8+ T cells from PBMCs, taken from culture after CMV antigen stimulation. Written as DNA, the CDR3 is TGTGCCAGCAGCTTAGGGGCTTCGGAAGGCTACACCTTC. This codes for CASSLGASEGYTF.